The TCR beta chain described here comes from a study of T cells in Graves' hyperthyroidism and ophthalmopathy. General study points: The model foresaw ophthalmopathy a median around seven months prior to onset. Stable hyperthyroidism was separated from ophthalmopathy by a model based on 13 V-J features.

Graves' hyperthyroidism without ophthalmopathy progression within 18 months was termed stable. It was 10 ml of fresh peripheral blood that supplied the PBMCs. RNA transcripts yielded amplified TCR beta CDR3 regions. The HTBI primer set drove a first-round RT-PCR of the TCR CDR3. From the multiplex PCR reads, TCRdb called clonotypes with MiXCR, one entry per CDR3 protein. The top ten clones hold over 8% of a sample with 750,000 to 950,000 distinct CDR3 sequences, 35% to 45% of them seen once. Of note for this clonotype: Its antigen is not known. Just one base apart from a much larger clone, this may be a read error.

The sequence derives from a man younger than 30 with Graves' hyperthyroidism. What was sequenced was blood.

The CDR3 coding sequence is TGTGCCAGCAGTGTGATGGACTACGGGCAGTACTTC. This codes for CASSVMDYGQYF. The genes are TRBV2 and TRBJ2-7, with D possibly being TRBD2 (6 bases). This CDR3 region has 12 residues. The germline V gene has CDR1 SNHLY and CDR2 FYNNEI.